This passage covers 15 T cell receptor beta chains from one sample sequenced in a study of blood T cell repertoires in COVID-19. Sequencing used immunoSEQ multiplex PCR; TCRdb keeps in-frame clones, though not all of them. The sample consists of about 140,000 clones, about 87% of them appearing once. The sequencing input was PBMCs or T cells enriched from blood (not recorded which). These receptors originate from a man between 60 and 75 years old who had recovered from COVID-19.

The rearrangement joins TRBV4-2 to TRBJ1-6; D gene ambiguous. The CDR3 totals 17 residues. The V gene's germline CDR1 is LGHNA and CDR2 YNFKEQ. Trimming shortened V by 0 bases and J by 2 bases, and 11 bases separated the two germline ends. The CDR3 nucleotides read TGTGCCAGCAGCCAAGATGGTCCGGTGGCCTATAATTCACCCCTCCACTTT. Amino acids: CASSQDGPVAYNSPLHF.

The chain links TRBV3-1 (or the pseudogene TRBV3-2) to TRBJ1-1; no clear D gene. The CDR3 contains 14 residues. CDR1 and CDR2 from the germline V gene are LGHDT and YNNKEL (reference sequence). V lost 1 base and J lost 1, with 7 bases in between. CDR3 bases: TGTGCCAGCAGCCAAGGCTCACAGAACACTGAAGCTTTCTTT. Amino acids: CASSQGSQNTEAFF.

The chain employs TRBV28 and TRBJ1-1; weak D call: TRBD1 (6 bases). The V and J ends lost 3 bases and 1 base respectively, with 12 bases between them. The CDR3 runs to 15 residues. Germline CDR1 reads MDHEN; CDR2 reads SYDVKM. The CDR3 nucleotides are TGTGCCAGCAGTTTTCAGGGGAGGGGGAACACTGAAGCTTTCTTT. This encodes CASSFQGRGNTEAFF.

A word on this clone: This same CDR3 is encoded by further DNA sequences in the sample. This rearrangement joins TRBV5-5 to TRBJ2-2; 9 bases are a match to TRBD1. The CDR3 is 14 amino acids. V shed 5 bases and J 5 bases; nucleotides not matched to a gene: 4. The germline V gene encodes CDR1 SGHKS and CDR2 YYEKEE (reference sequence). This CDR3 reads CASSRTGVTGELFF. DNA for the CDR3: TGTGCCAGCAGTCGGACAGGGGTTACCGGGGAGCTGTTTTTT.

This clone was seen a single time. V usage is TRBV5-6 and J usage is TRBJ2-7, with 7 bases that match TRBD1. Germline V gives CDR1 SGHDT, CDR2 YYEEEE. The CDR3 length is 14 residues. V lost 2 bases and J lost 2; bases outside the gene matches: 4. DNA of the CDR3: TGTGCCAGCAGCTTACAGGGGCGAGCCTACGAGCAGTACTTC. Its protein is CASSLQGRAYEQYF.

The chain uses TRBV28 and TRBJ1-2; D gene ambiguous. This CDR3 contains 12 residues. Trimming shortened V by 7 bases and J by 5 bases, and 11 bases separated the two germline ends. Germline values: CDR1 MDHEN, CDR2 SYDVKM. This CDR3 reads CASTGRPYGYTF. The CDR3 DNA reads TGTGCCAGCACGGGGAGGCCGTATGGCTACACCTTC.

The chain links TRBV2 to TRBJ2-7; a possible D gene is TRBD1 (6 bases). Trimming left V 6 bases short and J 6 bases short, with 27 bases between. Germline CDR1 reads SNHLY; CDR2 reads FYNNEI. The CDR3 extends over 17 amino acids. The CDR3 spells CASRILGVTGMPSEQYF. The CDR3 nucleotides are TGTGCCAGCAGGATTCTAGGGGTCACAGGGATGCCTAGCGAGCAGTACTTC.

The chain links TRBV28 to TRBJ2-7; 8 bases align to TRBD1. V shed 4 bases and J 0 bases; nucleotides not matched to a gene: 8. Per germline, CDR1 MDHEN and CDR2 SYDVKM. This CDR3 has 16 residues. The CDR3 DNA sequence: TGTGCCAGCAGTTCCCGGACAGGGTCGGGCTCCTACGAGCAGTACTTC. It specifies CASSSRTGSGSYEQYF.

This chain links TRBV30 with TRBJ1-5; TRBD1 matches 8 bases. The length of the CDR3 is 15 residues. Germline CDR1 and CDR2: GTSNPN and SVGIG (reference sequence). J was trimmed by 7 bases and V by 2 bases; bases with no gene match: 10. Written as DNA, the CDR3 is TGTGCCTGGAGTAGGGGAACAGGGGGAGGCCAGCCCCAGCATTTT. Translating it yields CAWSRGTGGGQPQHF.

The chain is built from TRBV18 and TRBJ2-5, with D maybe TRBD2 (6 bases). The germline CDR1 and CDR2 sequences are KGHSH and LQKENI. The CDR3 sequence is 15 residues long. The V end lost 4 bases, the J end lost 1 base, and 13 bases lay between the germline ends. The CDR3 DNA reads TGTGCCAGCTCACGTTCGGGGGACTTCCAAGAGACCCAGTACTTC. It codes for CASSRSGDFQETQYF.

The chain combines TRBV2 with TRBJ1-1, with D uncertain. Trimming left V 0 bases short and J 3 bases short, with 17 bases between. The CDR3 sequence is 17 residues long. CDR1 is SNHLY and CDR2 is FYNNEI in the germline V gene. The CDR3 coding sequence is TGTGCCAGCAGTGAAGCTTTAAGGGAAGTAGCGGACACTGAAGCTTTCTTT. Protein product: CASSEALREVADTEAFF. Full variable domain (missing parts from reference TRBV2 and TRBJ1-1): EPEVTQTPSHQVTQMGQEVILRCVPISNHLYFYWYRQILGQKVEFLVSFYNNEISEKSEIFDDQFSVERPDGSNFTLKIRSTKLEDSAMYFCASSEALREVADTEAFFGQGTRLTVV.

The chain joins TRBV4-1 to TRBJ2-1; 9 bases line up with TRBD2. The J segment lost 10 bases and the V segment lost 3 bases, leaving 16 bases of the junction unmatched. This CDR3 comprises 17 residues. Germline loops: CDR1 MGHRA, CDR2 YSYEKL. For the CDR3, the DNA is TGCGCCAGCAGCCAGAGAGCGGGGGGCCCCTTATTAGTAGAGCAGTTCTTC. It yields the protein CASSQRAGGPLLVEQFF.

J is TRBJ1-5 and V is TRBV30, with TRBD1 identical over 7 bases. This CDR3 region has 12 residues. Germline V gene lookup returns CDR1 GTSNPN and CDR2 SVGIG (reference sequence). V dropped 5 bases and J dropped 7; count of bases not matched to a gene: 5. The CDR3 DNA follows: TGTGCCTGGGGGGGACAGCAGCAGCCCCAGCATTTT. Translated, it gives CAWGGQQQPQHF.

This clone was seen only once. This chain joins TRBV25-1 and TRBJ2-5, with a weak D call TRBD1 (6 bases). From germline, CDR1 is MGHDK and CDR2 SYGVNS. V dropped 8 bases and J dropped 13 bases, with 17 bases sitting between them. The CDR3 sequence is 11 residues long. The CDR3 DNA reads TGTGCCAGCGCAGAAGGGGGTCATCGGTACTTC. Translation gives CASAEGGHRYF. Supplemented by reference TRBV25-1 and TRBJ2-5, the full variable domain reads EADIYQTPRYLVIGTGKKITLECSQTMGHDKMYWYQQDPGMELHLIHYSYGVNSTEKGDLSSESTVSRIRTEHFPLTLESARPSHTSQYLCASAEGGHRYFGPGTRLLVL.

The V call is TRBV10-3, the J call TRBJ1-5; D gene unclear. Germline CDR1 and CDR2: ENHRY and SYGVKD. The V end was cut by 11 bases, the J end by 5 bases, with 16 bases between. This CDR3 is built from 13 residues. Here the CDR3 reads CASSLTPDQPQHF. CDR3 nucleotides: TGTGCCTCTTCTCTGACACCGGATCAGCCCCAGCATTTT.